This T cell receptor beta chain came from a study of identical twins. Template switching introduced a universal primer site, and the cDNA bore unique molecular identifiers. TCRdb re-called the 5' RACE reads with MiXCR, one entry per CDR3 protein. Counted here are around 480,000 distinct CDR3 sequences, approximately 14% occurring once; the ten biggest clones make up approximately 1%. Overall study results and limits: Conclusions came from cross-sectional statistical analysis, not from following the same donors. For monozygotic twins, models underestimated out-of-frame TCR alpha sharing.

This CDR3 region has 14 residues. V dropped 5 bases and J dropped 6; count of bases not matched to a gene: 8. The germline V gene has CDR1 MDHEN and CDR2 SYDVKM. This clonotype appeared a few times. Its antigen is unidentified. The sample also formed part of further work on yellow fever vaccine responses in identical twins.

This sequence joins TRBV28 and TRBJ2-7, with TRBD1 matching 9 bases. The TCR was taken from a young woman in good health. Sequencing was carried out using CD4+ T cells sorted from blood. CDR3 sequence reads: CASSIPRDRAEQYF. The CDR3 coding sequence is TGTGCCAGCAGTATTCCACGGGACAGGGCCGAGCAGTACTTC. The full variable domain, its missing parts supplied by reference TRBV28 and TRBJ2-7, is DVKVTQSSRYLVKRTGEKVFLECVQDMDHENMFWYRQDPGLGLRLIYFSYDVKMKEKGDIPEGYSVSREKKERFSLILESASTNQTSMYLCASSIPRDRAEQYFGPGTRLTVT.